A selection of T cell receptor beta chains follows, all from one sample in a study of cytomegalovirus exposure and HLA in healthy donors. Method: immunoSEQ multiplex PCR; TCRdb's copy keeps in-frame clones and lacks some. The sample has over 80,000 clones; about four fifths are singletons. Specimen: PBMCs. The origin of the receptors is a man between 35 and 55 years old in good health and CMV-seropositive. Both conserved end residues are part of each CDR3. The order of the fields is J gene, D gene, clone size, V gene, CDR3 protein, CDR3 DNA. The D gene is left open where the match is weak. Where a row states a size, it is once, few, many or the class of an expanded clone; other rows omit it.

j_gene: TRBJ1-2; d_gene: -; abundance: once; v_gene: TRBV29-1; CDR3aa: CSVEDRRRNYGYTF; CDR3nt: TGCAGCGTTGAAGATCGGAGGAGGAACTATGGCTACACCTTC
j_gene: TRBJ1-5; d_gene: TRBD1; abundance: -; v_gene: TRBV30; CDR3aa: CAWWGQGAAPRQPQHF; CDR3nt: TGTGCCTGGTGGGGACAGGGGGCGGCCCCCCGTCAGCCCCAGCATTTT
j_gene: TRBJ2-5; d_gene: -; abundance: -; v_gene: TRBV5-4; CDR3aa: CASSGAYQETQYF; CDR3nt: TGTGCCAGCAGCGGGGCCTACCAAGAGACCCAGTACTTC
j_gene: TRBJ1-6; d_gene: -; abundance: -; v_gene: TRBV27; CDR3aa: CASSTGSASPLHF; CDR3nt: TGTGCCAGCAGTACAGGGTCCGCTTCACCCCTCCACTTT
j_gene: TRBJ1-3; d_gene: TRBD1; abundance: -; v_gene: TRBV7-9; CDR3aa: CSSTERGTGMAGNTIYF; CDR3nt: TGTTCCAGCACCGAGAGGGGGACAGGGATGGCTGGAAACACCATATATTTT
j_gene: TRBJ1-2; d_gene: -; abundance: -; v_gene: TRBV5-6; CDR3aa: CASSLVAGKTYGYTF; CDR3nt: TGTGCCAGCAGCTTGGTGGCAGGGAAAACCTATGGCTACACCTTC
j_gene: TRBJ1-1; d_gene: TRBD1; abundance: -; v_gene: TRBV20-1; CDR3aa: CSAREGTGAFF; CDR3nt: TGCAGTGCTAGGGAAGGGACAGGAGCTTTCTTT
j_gene: TRBJ1-5; d_gene: -; abundance: -; v_gene: TRBV11-2; CDR3aa: CASSSGWGGVQPQHF; CDR3nt: TGTGCCAGCAGCTCGGGCTGGGGGGGAGTTCAGCCCCAGCATTTT
j_gene: TRBJ1-3; d_gene: -; abundance: -; v_gene: TRBV9; CDR3aa: CASSVGQGNTIYF; CDR3nt: TGTGCCAGCAGCGTAGGACAGGGAAACACCATATATTTT
j_gene: TRBJ2-2; d_gene: TRBD1; abundance: -; v_gene: TRBV10-3; CDR3aa: CAISQGALPPGELFF; CDR3nt: TGTGCCATCAGTCAGGGGGCCCTACCACCCGGGGAGCTGTTTTTT
j_gene: TRBJ1-4; d_gene: -; abundance: -; v_gene: TRBV15; CDR3aa: CATSRGHRDNEKLFF; CDR3nt: TGTGCCACCAGCAGAGGGCACAGGGATAATGAAAAACTGTTTTTT
j_gene: TRBJ1-2; d_gene: -; abundance: few; v_gene: TRBV6-5; CDR3aa: CASSLEQAPYGYTF; CDR3nt: TGTGCCAGCAGCCTTGAACAGGCCCCCTATGGCTACACCTTC
j_gene: TRBJ2-2; d_gene: -; abundance: -; v_gene: TRBV10-2; CDR3aa: CAGWDTERAGELFF; CDR3nt: TGCGCCGGATGGGACACCGAGAGGGCCGGGGAGCTGTTTTTT
j_gene: TRBJ2-1; d_gene: -; abundance: -; v_gene: TRBV5-1; CDR3aa: CASRYDGGSYNEQFF; CDR3nt: TGCGCCAGCAGATATGACGGAGGCTCCTACAATGAGCAGTTCTTC
j_gene: TRBJ2-7; d_gene: -; abundance: -; v_gene: TRBV7-2; CDR3aa: CASSLALRGEQYF; CDR3nt: TGTGCCAGCAGCTTAGCGCTTAGGGGCGAGCAGTACTTC
j_gene: TRBJ2-6; d_gene: -; abundance: -; v_gene: TRBV19; CDR3aa: CASSPRDTSRESGANVLTF; CDR3nt: TGTGCCAGTTCCCCCCGGGACACCAGCCGTGAGTCTGGGGCCAACGTCCTGACTTTC
j_gene: TRBJ2-7; d_gene: TRBD2; abundance: few; v_gene: TRBV29-1; CDR3aa: CSVDGGRSNEQYF; CDR3nt: TGCAGCGTTGATGGCGGGAGATCGAACGAGCAGTACTTC
j_gene: TRBJ1-6; d_gene: -; abundance: -; v_gene: TRBV19; CDR3aa: CASSPGGGSYNSPLHF; CDR3nt: TGTGCCAGTAGTCCCGGAGGCGGCTCCTATAATTCACCCCTCCACTTT
j_gene: TRBJ1-1; d_gene: TRBD1; abundance: medium-sized; v_gene: TRBV5-6; CDR3aa: CASGAGTGDPEAFF; CDR3nt: TGTGCCAGCGGCGCCGGGACAGGGGACCCCGAAGCTTTCTTT
j_gene: TRBJ2-3; d_gene: TRBD1; abundance: -; v_gene: TRBV9; CDR3aa: CASSVIDRGGSDTQYF; CDR3nt: TGTGCCAGCAGCGTAATCGACAGGGGCGGCTCAGATACGCAGTATTTT
j_gene: TRBJ1-5; d_gene: TRBD1; abundance: -; v_gene: TRBV19; CDR3aa: CASSIEGQRNQPQHF; CDR3nt: TGTGCCAGTAGTATTGAGGGACAGCGCAATCAGCCCCAGCATTTT
j_gene: TRBJ1-4; d_gene: TRBD1; abundance: -; v_gene: TRBV30; CDR3aa: CAWSPWTGRATNEKLFF; CDR3nt: TGTGCCTGGAGCCCTTGGACAGGGCGAGCAACTAATGAAAAACTGTTTTTT
j_gene: TRBJ2-5; d_gene: TRBD2; abundance: -; v_gene: TRBV7-9; CDR3aa: CASSLGLVQETQYF; CDR3nt: TGTGCCAGCAGCTTGGGACTAGTCCAAGAGACCCAGTACTTC
j_gene: TRBJ1-2; d_gene: TRBD1; abundance: -; v_gene: TRBV19; CDR3aa: CASSTPGQGVGYGYIF; CDR3nt: TGTGCCAGTAGTACGCCGGGACAGGGGGTTGGCTATGGCTACATCTTC
j_gene: TRBJ2-3; d_gene: -; abundance: -; v_gene: TRBV4-1; CDR3aa: CASSQAGTSTDTQYF; CDR3nt: TGCGCCAGCAGCCAAGCCGGGACTAGCACAGATACGCAGTATTTT
j_gene: TRBJ1-1; d_gene: TRBD1; abundance: once; v_gene: TRBV5-1; CDR3aa: CASSFLPTGGTEAFF; CDR3nt: TGCGCCAGCAGCTTTTTACCGACAGGGGGGACTGAAGCTTTCTTT
j_gene: TRBJ2-7; d_gene: TRBD1; abundance: -; v_gene: TRBV27; CDR3aa: CASSAYGDSYSSYEQYF; CDR3nt: TGTGCCAGCAGCGCGTACGGGGACAGCTATAGCTCCTACGAGCAGTACTTC
j_gene: TRBJ2-7; d_gene: -; abundance: -; v_gene: TRBV7-9; CDR3aa: CSSSLEPGTYEQYF; CDR3nt: TGTTCCAGCAGCTTAGAGCCGGGGACATACGAGCAGTACTTC